These 3 T cell receptor beta chains share one sample of origin, sequenced in a study of blood T cell repertoires in COVID-19. The protocol was immunoSEQ multiplex PCR, while the TCRdb copy is restricted to in-frame clones and leaves out a portion. Of a few hundred thousand clones listed, roughly 85% were seen once; the top ten hold 2% to 3%. The sequenced sample consisted of peripheral blood. These receptors originate from a woman in her 70s with COVID-19, enrolled during active disease.

The genes are TRBV4-1 and TRBJ2-2; perhaps TRBD1 as D (6 bases). CDR1 is MGHRA, CDR2 YSYEKL, per germline. V lost 5 bases and J lost 0, with 10 bases in between. The CDR3 runs 15 residues. The CDR3 DNA follows: TGCGCCAGCAGCAGACAGGAATCGAACACCGGGGAGCTGTTTTTT. This translates into CASSRQESNTGELFF.

The chain has TRBV30 and TRBJ2-7, with D possibly matching TRBD1 (6 bases). Trimming cost V 4 bases and J 4 bases, with 11 bases left between them. CDR1 and CDR2 from the germline V gene are GTSNPN and SVGIG (reference sequence). The CDR3 contains 12 residues. This CDR3 reads CAWKGDPYEQYF. The CDR3 region has the DNA TGTGCCTGGAAGGGGGACCCATACGAGCAGTACTTC.

The CDR3 nucleotides read TGTGCCAGCAGCTTGACGAACCCTACAGACAGGACCTACAATGAGCAGTTCTTC. Translation gives CASSLTNPTDRTYNEQFF. V gene TRBV7-2 combines with J gene TRBJ2-1; possible D gene TRBD1, 6 bases. Between the trimmed V and J ends, which lost 3 bases and 2 bases, there was a span of 20 bases. The CDR3 is 18 residues long. The germline CDR1 and CDR2 sequences are SGHTA and FQGNSA.